This T cell receptor beta chain is from a study of graft-versus-host responses after intestinal transplantation. The V end lost 3 bases, the J end lost 3 bases, and 15 bases lay between the germline ends. The CDR3 totals 15 residues. In germline, CDR1 is SGDLS, CDR2 YYNGEE. Clones were read by immunoSEQ multiplex PCR, and TCRdb kept only the in-frame ones, dropping some. The data hold tens of thousands of clones, with more than 70% observed a single time. For this clone: The antigen remains unidentified.

Study results and caveats: The authors found GvH clones in recipient marrow, some appearing first in ileum or blood. Researchers found peak circulating GvH clone levels linked to early post-transplant HvG declines.

This TCR was sampled from a human donor who received an intestinal transplant. This specimen was unstimulated CD8+ T cells sorted from spleen or lymph node cells, taken before intestinal transplant. V usage is TRBV9 and J usage is TRBJ1-1; weak D call: TRBD1 (5 bases). CDR3 loop: CASSEQGAPYTEAFF. CDR3 sequence (DNA): TGTGCCAGCAGCGAGCAGGGTGCCCCTTACACTGAAGCTTTCTTT.